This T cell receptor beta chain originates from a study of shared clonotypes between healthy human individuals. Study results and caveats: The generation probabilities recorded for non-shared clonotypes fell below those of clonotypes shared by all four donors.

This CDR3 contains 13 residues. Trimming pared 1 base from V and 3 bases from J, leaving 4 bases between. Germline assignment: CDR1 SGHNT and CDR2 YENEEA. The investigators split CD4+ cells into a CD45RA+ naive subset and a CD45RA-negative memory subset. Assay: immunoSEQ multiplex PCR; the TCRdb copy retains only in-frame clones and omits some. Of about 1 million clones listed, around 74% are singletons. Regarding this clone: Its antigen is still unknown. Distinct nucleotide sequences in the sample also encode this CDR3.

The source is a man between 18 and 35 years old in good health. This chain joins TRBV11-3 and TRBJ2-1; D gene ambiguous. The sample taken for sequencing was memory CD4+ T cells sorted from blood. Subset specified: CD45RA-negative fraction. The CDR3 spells CASSLGDYNEQFF. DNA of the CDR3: TGTGCCAGCAGCTTAGGGGACTACAATGAGCAGTTCTTC.